Presented here are 24 T cell receptor beta chains from one specimen sequenced in a study of CD4 and CD8 cells across lung adenocarcinoma regions. TCRdb passed the PCR reads through MiXCR, listing each CDR3 protein once. The sample records more than 9,000 distinct CDR3 sequences, around half being singletons. Sequenced material: CD8+ T cells from the margin of a lung tumor. These receptors were taken from a female donor with lung adenocarcinoma. The CD4 and CD8 labels of this study may be unreliable.

CDR3 in DNA: TGTGCCAGCAGCTTAGAGTATGACAGGGTTCAGCCCTACGAGCAGTACTTC. Residues: CASSLEYDRVQPYEQYF. The rearrangement links TRBV11-2 to TRBJ2-7, with 7 bases that match TRBD1. This CDR3 is built from 17 residues. Germline lookup yields CDR1 SGHAT and CDR2 FQNNGV. Trimming cost V 0 bases and J 2 bases; bases outside gene matches: 10.

This clonotype was counted many times. The chain uses TRBV12-3 or TRBV12-4 and TRBJ2-1, with D possibly matching TRBD1 (6 bases). The end of the DNA fits TRBJ2-5 better, so the J call may be wrong. The length of the CDR3 is 14 residues. CDR3 DNA sequence: TGTGCCAGCAGTTTCAACAGGGCTGGAGAGACCCAGTACTTC. Protein: CASSFNRAGETQYF.

Turning to this clonotype: At one boundary the junction diverges from the germline segment, which might be a read error. The genes are TRBV7-7 and TRBJ2-7, with D perhaps given as TRBD1 or TRBD2 (5 bases each). The CDR3 sequence is 14 residues long. The V gene's germline CDR1 is SSHAT and CDR2 FNYEAQ (reference sequence). CDR3 nucleotides: TGTGCTAGCAGCTTAGAGGGGCAGGCCTCCGAGCAGTACTTC. Its translation is CASSLEGQASEQYF.

This clonotype appeared a few times. V usage is TRBV10-2 and J usage is TRBJ2-3; 10 nucleotides match TRBD1. The CDR3 is 13 residues long. In germline, CDR1 is WSHSY, CDR2 SAAADI. The CDR3 coding sequence is TGCGCAGCCGGGACAGGGGACCCAGAGACCCAGTATTTT. Residues: CAAGTGDPETQYF.

This clonotype was seen a few times. The CDR3 here is CASSSTRLPNYNEQFF. CDR3 DNA: TGTGCCAGCAGTTCAACCAGGCTGCCAAATTACAATGAGCAGTTCTTC. This rearrangement joins TRBV6-5 to TRBJ2-1; D is undetermined. The CDR3 has 16 amino acids. Germline CDR1 and CDR2: MNHEY and SVGAGI. Trimming left V 4 bases short and J 4 bases short, with 17 bases between.

The chain carries TRBV2 and TRBJ2-3; TRBD2 matches at 13 bases. CDR1 is SNHLY, CDR2 FYNNEI, per germline. Trimming removed 7 bases from V and 2 bases from J; junction bases left unmatched: 9. The CDR3 runs to 17 residues. CDR3 protein: CASKWTSGGLITDTQYF. CDR3 in DNA: TGTGCCAGCAAATGGACTAGCGGGGGCCTTATCACAGATACGCAGTATTTT.

This clonotype was detected only a few times. This chain connects TRBV7-9 to TRBJ2-1; 8 bases agree with TRBD2. This CDR3 region has 15 residues. J was trimmed by 3 bases and V by 4 bases; bases with no gene match: 5. The germline V gene encodes CDR1 SEHNR and CDR2 FQNEAQ (reference sequence). The CDR3 is CASSWQAGDYNEQFF. In DNA form, the CDR3 reads TGTGCCAGCAGCTGGCAAGCGGGGGACTACAATGAGCAGTTCTTC.

This clonotype occurred a few times. This CDR3 is missing its conserved last phenylalanine or tryptophan, likely due to a read error. It is unclear where the CDR3 begins or ends on the DNA, so no DNA is shown, and the CDR3 is as TCRdb lists it. The chain joins TRBV21-1 to TRBJ2-1; no DNA check was done on the table's D call, TRBD2. TRBV21-1 represents a pseudogene. The CDR3 numbers 10 amino acids, ends counted. The CDR3 sequence: CGHQPAQGPA.

As concerns this clonotype: A junction end diverges from the germline sequence, so it may reflect a read error. The rearrangement uses TRBV6-1 and TRBJ2-3; D may be TRBD1 or TRBD2 (5 bases each). Germline V CDR1 and CDR2: MNHNS, SASEGT. The CDR3 totals 16 residues. In nucleotides, the CDR3 is TGTGCCAGCAGTCCTACGGGGCTCCGAACCAAAAATACTCAGTATTTT. Translating it yields CASSPTGLRTKNTQYF.

The rearrangement joins TRBV6-9 to TRBJ1-1; D gene ambiguous. The germline V and J ends were trimmed by 10 bases and 4 bases, with 31 bases remaining between them. The germline CDR1 and CDR2 sequences are MNHGY and SVAAGI. The CDR3 totals 18 residues. The CDR3 DNA is TGTGCCAAACGGGGTGACTCTAGGCTGGGTGGATACGGCACTGAAGCTTTCTTT. It specifies CAKRGDSRLGGYGTEAFF.

Turning to this clonotype: Here the CDR3 omits its conserved ending phenylalanine or tryptophan, so a read error is the likely source. This chain links TRBV6-1 with TRBJ2-5, with D hard to call. Between the trimmed V and J ends, which lost 6 bases and 11 bases, there was a span of 16 bases. The V gene's germline CDR1 is MNHNS and CDR2 SASEGT. CDR3 length: 12 amino acids. DNA for the CDR3: TGTGCCAGCAGGTTCCCCTCAGAGGAGCAGTACCTC. This encodes CASRFPSEEQYL.

A remark on this clonotype: No conserved phenylalanine or tryptophan ends this CDR3, so it is likely a read error. No DNA is shown, since the ends of the CDR3 on it are uncertain; the CDR3 is the one TCRdb lists. The chain recombines TRBV18 with TRBJ2-5; TRBD1, the D gene given by the table, was not confirmed from the DNA. Germline-derived CDR1 and CDR2 are KGHSH and LQKENI. Inclusive of both ends, the CDR3 amounts to 11 amino acids. This CDR3 is CIFRRDRVSPC.

The J gene is TRBJ2-1, the V gene TRBV27; D is uncertain. The J call is in doubt because the DNA end fits TRBJ2-3 better. The V gene's germline CDR1 is MNHEY and CDR2 SMNVEV (reference sequence). The CDR3 sequence is 13 residues long. The CDR3 nucleotides are TGTGCCAGCAGTTCCTCTCCTGTCAATGCGCAGTATTTT. Protein: CASSSSPVNAQYF.

This clonotype has just one count. The junction does not match germline at one end; this may be a read error. The genes are TRBV7-2 and TRBJ2-2; tentatively, D is TRBD1 (6 bases). This CDR3 comprises 16 residues. CDR1 SGHTA and CDR2 FQGNSA come from the germline V gene. The chain's CDR3 is CASSAPLDRATGTLYF. As DNA, the CDR3 is TGTGCCAGCAGCGCGCCTTTGGACAGAGCCACCGGTACGCTGTATTTT.

This clonotype was seen at least ten times. The V call is TRBV2, the J call TRBJ2-1; no reliable D call. The ends were cut back, 0 bases at V and 3 bases at J, with 3 bases in the middle. Germline V gene data show CDR1 as SNHLY and CDR2 as FYNNEI. This CDR3 region has 13 residues. This chain's CDR3 is CASSEAVYNEQFF. In nucleotides, the CDR3 is TGTGCCAGCAGTGAAGCAGTCTACAATGAGCAGTTCTTC.

The chain has TRBV6-2 or TRBV6-3 and TRBJ2-3, with D possibly TRBD1 on 5 matching bases. Germline CDR1 MNHEY, CDR2 SVGEGT. V lost 7 bases and J lost 0, with 17 bases in between. The CDR3 has 16 amino acids. For the CDR3, the DNA is TGTGCCAGCACCCCAAACACAGGCTATAGCACAGATACGCAGTATTTT. This codes for CASTPNTGYSTDTQYF.

In the case of this clonotype: An end of the junction differs from the germline gene, which may be a read error. V is TRBV6-1 and J is TRBJ2-3; D may match TRBD1 or TRBD2 (7 bases each). Germline assignment: CDR1 MNHNS and CDR2 SASEGT. CDR3 size: 14 residues. The CDR3 loop reads CASRGAGGTDTQYF. The CDR3 region has the DNA TGTGCCAGCAGGGGAGCCGGGGGGACAGACACGCAGTATTTC.

J is TRBJ2-3 and V is TRBV7-2; D remains ambiguous. V lost 3 bases and J lost 2, with 9 bases in between. This CDR3 is 14 amino acids long. Germline loops: CDR1 SGHTA, CDR2 FQGNSA. The CDR3 DNA is TGTGCCAGCAGCTTTGGAAGTTCCACAGATACGCAGTATTTT. Its protein is CASSFGSSTDTQYF. The variable domain in full, with the rest retrieved from reference TRBV7-2 and TRBJ2-3, is GAGVSQSPSNKVTEKGKDVELRCDPISGHTALYWYRQSLGQGLEFLIYFQGNSAPDKSGLPSDRFSAERTGGSVSTLTIQRTQQEDSAVYLCASSFGSSTDTQYFGPGTRLTVL.

The chain links TRBV6-1 to TRBJ2-7; possibly TRBD1 for D (5 bases). Deletions cut 5 bases from V and 0 bases from J, with 11 bases between. There are 14 residues in the CDR3. The V gene's germline CDR1 is MNHNS and CDR2 SASEGT. The CDR3 sequence is CASSTDSASYEQYF. CDR3 DNA: TGTGCCAGCAGTACAGACAGCGCCTCCTACGAGCAGTACTTC.

Note on this clonotype: As the CDR3 is not closed by the conserved phenylalanine or tryptophan, this likely results from a read error. It is unclear where the CDR3 begins or ends on the DNA, so no DNA is shown, and the CDR3 is as TCRdb lists it. The chain joins TRBV4-1 to TRBJ2-5. The CDR3 extends over 12 residues, inclusive of both ends. CDR1 is MGHRA and CDR2 is YSYEKL in the germline V gene. The CDR3 sequence is CACSMRPLWGGA.

This clonotype is labeled medium-sized. The chain uses TRBV4-2 and TRBJ2-2; possible D gene TRBD2, 6 bases. The CDR3 loop spans 13 amino acids. The ends were cut back, 7 bases at V and 1 base at J, with 7 bases in the middle. CDR1 and CDR2 from the germline V gene are LGHNA and YNFKEQ. The CDR3 sequence: CASNGGNTGELFF. For the CDR3, the DNA is TGTGCCAGCAACGGGGGGAACACCGGGGAGCTGTTTTTT.

The chain uses TRBV6-1 and TRBJ2-4; possible D gene TRBD1, 6 bases. Trimming pared 11 bases from V and 12 bases from J, leaving 29 bases between. The CDR3 spans 15 residues. The germline V gene encodes CDR1 MNHNS and CDR2 SASEGT. The CDR3 loop reads CARVALLGDKNTQYF. The CDR3 DNA reads as TGTGCCCGCGTCGCCCTGCTGGGGGACAAAAATACTCAGTACTTC.

This clonotype was seen more than once but under ten times. The V and J genes are TRBV11-2 and TRBJ1-1; D remains unclear. The V end was cut by 1 base, the J end by 7 bases, with 13 bases between. Germline V CDR1 and CDR2: SGHAT, FQNNGV. The CDR3 is 14 residues long. The CDR3 loop reads CASSLGFGEVEAFF. CDR3 DNA: TGTGCCAGCAGCTTAGGTTTTGGGGAGGTTGAAGCTTTCTTT.

Regarding this clonotype: One junction end does not reproduce the germline sequence, and a read error may be involved. The chain couples TRBV10-3 to TRBJ2-3; D is perhaps TRBD2 (5 bases). Germline V gene sequence: CDR1 ENHRY, CDR2 SYGVKD. The CDR3 is made up of 14 amino acids. CDR3 sequence reads: CAGRGRGGKETQYF. For the CDR3, the DNA is TGTGCCGGGCGAGGGAGAGGTGGGAAAGAGACGCAGTACTTT.